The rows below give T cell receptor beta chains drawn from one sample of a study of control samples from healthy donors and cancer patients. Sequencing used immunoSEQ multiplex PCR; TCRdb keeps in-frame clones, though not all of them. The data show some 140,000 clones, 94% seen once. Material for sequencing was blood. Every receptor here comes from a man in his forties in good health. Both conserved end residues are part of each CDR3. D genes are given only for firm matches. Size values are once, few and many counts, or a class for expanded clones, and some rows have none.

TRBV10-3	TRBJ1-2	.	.	CAISESQPYGYTF	TGTGCCATCAGTGAGTCGCAGCCGTATGGCTACACCTTC
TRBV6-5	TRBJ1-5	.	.	CASSRRDPGPQHF	TGTGCCAGCAGTAGGAGGGACCCCGGGCCCCAGCATTTT
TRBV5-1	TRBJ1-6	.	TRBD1	CASSPETGFSSYNSPLHF	TGCGCCAGCAGCCCCGAGACAGGGTTCAGCTCCTATAATTCACCCCTCCACTTT
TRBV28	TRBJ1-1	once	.	CASAPFGSNTEAFF	TGTGCCAGCGCCCCGTTTGGATCGAACACTGAAGCTTTCTTT
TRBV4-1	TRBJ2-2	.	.	CASSPTHLPTGELFF	TGCGCCAGCAGCCCGACCCACCTACCCACCGGGGAGCTGTTTTTT
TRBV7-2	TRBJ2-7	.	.	CASSRRGGTATYEQYF	TGTGCCAGCAGCCGGAGGGGGGGGACAGCCACCTACGAGCAGTACTTC
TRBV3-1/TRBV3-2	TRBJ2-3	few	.	CASSQGWLNTDTQYF	TGTGCCAGCAGCCAAGGCTGGCTCAACACAGATACGCAGTATTTT
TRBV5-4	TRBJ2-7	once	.	CASSFGRSLYEQYF	TGTGCCAGCAGCTTCGGCAGGAGTCTGTACGAGCAGTACTTC
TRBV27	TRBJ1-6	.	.	CASSLHPHNSPLHF	TGTGCCAGCAGTTTACATCCTCATAATTCACCCCTCCACTTT
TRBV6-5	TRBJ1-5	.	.	CASSYRDGDQPQHF	TGTGCCAGCAGTTACCGGGACGGTGATCAGCCCCAGCATTTT
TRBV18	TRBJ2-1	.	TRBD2	CASSPIAGQGNEQFF	TGTGCCAGCTCACCCATAGCGGGGCAAGGGAATGAGCAGTTCTTC
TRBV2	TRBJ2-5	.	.	CASSEYRYQETQYF	TGTGCCAGCAGTGAGTACAGGTACCAAGAGACCCAGTACTTC
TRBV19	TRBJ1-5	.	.	CASSLWPRGYDQPQHF	TGTGCCAGTAGTTTATGGCCCCGGGGGTATGATCAGCCCCAGCATTTT
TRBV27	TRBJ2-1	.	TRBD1	CASVSGTGGVYEQFF	TGTGCCAGCGTTTCCGGGACAGGGGGCGTCTATGAGCAGTTCTTC
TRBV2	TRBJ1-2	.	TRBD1	CASILQGEGGYTF	TGTGCCAGCATACTACAGGGGGAAGGAGGCTACACCTTC
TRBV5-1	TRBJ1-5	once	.	CASSPSRGAQPQHF	TGCGCCAGCAGCCCGTCTAGGGGGGCTCAGCCCCAGCATTTT
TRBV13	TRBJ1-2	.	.	CASSLAGSNYGYTF	TGTGCCAGCAGCCTAGCCGGGTCCAACTATGGCTACACCTTC
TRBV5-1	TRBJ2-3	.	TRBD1	CASTQGWGTDTQYF	TGCGCCAGCACACAGGGGTGGGGCACAGATACGCAGTATTTT
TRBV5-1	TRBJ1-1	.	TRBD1	CASSTYTGVATEAFF	TGCGCCAGCAGCACTTACACAGGGGTTGCCACTGAAGCTTTCTTT
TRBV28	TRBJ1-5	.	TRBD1	CASRPGQGNQPQHF	TGTGCCAGCAGGCCGGGACAGGGGAATCAGCCCCAGCATTTT
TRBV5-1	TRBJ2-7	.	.	CASSLAQGLSYEQYF	TGCGCCAGCAGCTTGGCCCAGGGGCTCTCCTACGAGCAGTACTTC
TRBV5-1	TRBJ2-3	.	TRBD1	CASSLEGQGSTDTQYF	TGCGCCAGCAGCTTGGAGGGACAGGGCAGCACAGATACGCAGTATTTT
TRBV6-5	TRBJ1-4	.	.	CASQQGSNEKLFF	TGTGCCAGCCAACAGGGTAGTAATGAAAAACTGTTTTTT
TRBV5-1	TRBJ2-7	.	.	CASSWTISYEQYF	TGCGCCAGCAGCTGGACCATCTCCTACGAGCAGTACTTC
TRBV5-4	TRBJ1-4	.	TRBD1	CASSARQGTTNEKLFF	TGTGCCAGCAGCGCGCGACAGGGAACAACTAATGAAAAACTGTTTTTT
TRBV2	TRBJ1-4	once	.	CASSEMGHHATNEKLFF	TGTGCCAGCAGTGAAATGGGACACCACGCAACTAATGAAAAACTGTTTTTT
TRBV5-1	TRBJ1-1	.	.	CASSGWGEDTEAFF	TGCGCCAGCAGCGGGTGGGGGGAGGACACTGAAGCTTTCTTT
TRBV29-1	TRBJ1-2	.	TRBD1	CSVEDRAGGYGYTF	TGCAGCGTTGAAGATCGGGCAGGGGGCTATGGCTACACCTTC
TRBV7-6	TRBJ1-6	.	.	CASSLGQGGRSSSNNSPLHF	TGTGCCAGCAGCTTAGGACAAGGGGGGCGATCTTCGTCAAATAATTCACCCCTCCACTTT
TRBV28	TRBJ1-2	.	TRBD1	CASSFPDGTDNYGYTF	TGTGCCAGCAGTTTTCCGGACGGGACAGATAACTATGGCTACACCTTC
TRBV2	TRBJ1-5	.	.	CASSGTDYSNQPQHF	TGTGCCAGCAGTGGGACGGATTATAGCAATCAGCCCCAGCATTTT
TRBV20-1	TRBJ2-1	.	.	CSAHIYNEQFF	TGCAGTGCTCACATCTACAATGAGCAGTTCTTC
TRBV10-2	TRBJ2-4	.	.	CASSPGGEEPYF	TGCGCCAGCAGCCCCGGGGGAGAGGAGCCGTACTTC
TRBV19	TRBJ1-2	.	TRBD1	CASSGTGDGYTF	TGTGCCAGTAGTGGGACAGGGGATGGCTACACCTTC
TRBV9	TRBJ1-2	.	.	CASSVGASFYYGYTF	TGTGCCAGCAGCGTAGGGGCAAGCTTCTACTATGGCTACACCTTC
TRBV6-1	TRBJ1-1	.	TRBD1	CASSEGDSGTEAFF	TGTGCCAGCAGTGAGGGGGACAGCGGCACTGAAGCTTTCTTT
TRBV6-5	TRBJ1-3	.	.	CASRRGGSSGNTIYF	TGTGCCAGCAGAAGAGGGGGTAGCTCTGGAAACACCATATATTTT